This paragraph reports one T cell receptor (beta chain). Its matching antigen is unknown. This sample was included in a study of shared clonotypes between healthy human individuals. Study conclusions and caveats: As a rule, naive subsets had a larger estimated richness than memory subsets. In several donors, approximately 5% of naive CD4 clonotypes appeared in common.

Sequencing used immunoSEQ multiplex PCR; TCRdb keeps in-frame clones, though not all of them. The repertoire holds about 1.5 million clones, with 95% to 99% as singletons. Per the germline V gene, CDR1 is ENHRY and CDR2 is SYGVKD. CDR3 size: 16 residues. V lost 5 bases and J lost 0; bases outside the gene matches: 5. Sequenced: naive CD4+ T cells sorted from blood. Subset defined: CD45RA+ positively selected. This sequence originates from a man between 25 and 39 years old in good health. This chain joins TRBV10-3 and TRBJ2-2; 8 bases line up with TRBD1. The CDR3 sequence: CAISFRDRTNTGELFF. CDR3 sequence (DNA): TGTGCCATCAGTTTCCGGGACAGGACGAACACCGGGGAGCTGTTTTTT.